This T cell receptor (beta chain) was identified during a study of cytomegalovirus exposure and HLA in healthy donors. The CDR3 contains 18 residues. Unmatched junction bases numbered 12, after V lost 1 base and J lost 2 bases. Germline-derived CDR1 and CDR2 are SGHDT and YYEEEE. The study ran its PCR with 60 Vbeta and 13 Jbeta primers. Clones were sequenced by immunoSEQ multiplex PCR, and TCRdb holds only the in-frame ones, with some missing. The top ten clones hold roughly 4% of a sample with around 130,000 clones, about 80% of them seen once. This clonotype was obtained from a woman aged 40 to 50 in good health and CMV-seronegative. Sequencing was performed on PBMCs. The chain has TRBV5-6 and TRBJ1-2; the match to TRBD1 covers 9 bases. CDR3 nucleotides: TGTGCCAGCAGCTTGTCCGGCTGGGACAGGGAACTAAACTATGGCTACACCTTC. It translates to CASSLSGWDRELNYGYTF. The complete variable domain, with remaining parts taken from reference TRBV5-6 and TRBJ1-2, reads DAGVTQSPTHLIKTRGQQVTLRCSPKSGHDTVSWYQQALGQGPQFIFQYYEEEERQRGNFPDRFSGHQFPNYSSELNVNALLLGDSALYLCASSLSGWDRELNYGYTFGSGTRLTVV.